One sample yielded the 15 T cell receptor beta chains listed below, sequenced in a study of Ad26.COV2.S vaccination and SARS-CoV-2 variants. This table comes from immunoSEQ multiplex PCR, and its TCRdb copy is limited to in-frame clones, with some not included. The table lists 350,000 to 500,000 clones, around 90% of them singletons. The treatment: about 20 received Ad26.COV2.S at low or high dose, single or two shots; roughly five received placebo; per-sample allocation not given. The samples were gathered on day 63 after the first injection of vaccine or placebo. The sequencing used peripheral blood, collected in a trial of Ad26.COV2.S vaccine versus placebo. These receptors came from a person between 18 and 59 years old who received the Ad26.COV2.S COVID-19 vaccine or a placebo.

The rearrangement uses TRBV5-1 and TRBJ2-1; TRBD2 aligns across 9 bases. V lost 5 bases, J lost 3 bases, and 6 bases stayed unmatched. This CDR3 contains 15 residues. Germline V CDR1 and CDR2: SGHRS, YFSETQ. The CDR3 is CASRVTSGDYNEQFF. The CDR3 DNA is TGCGCCAGCAGAGTGACTAGCGGAGACTACAATGAGCAGTTCTTC.

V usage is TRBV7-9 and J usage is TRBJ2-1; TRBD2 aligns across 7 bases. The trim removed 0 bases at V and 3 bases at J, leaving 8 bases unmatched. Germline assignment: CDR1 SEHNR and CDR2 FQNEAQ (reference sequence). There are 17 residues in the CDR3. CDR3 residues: CASSLAPWGGRYNEQFF. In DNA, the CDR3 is TGTGCCAGCAGCTTAGCGCCTTGGGGAGGGCGCTACAATGAGCAGTTCTTC.

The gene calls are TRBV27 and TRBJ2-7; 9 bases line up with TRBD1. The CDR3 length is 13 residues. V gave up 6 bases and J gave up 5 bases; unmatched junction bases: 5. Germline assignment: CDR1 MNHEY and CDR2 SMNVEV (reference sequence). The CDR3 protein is CASRRQGGNEQYF. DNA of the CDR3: TGTGCCAGCAGGCGACAGGGGGGCAACGAGCAGTACTTC.

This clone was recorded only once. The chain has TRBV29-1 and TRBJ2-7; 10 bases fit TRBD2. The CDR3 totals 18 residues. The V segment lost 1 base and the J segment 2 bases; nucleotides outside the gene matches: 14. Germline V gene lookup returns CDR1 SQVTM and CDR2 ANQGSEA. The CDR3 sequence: CSVEGAETSGPRAYEQYF. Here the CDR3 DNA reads TGCAGCGTTGAAGGCGCGGAGACTAGCGGGCCCCGGGCCTACGAGCAGTACTTC.

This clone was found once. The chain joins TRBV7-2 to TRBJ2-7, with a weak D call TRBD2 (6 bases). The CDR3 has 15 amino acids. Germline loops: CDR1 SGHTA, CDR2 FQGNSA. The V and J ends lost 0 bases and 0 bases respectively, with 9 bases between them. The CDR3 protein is CASSLASGGSYEQYF. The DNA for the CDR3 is TGTGCCAGCAGCTTAGCGTCCGGGGGCTCCTACGAGCAGTACTTC. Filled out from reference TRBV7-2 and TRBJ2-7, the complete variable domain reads GAGVSQSPSNKVTEKGKDVELRCDPISGHTALYWYRQSLGQGLEFLIYFQGNSAPDKSGLPSDRFSAERTGGSVSTLTIQRTQQEDSAVYLCASSLASGGSYEQYFGPGTRLTVT.

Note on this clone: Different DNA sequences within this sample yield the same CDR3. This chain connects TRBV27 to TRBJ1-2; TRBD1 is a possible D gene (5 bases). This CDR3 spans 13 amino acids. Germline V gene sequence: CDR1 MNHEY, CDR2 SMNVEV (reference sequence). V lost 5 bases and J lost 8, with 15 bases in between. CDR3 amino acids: CASSLSGQGGYTF. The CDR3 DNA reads TGTGCCAGCAGTCTCAGTGGCCAGGGCGGCTACACCTTC.

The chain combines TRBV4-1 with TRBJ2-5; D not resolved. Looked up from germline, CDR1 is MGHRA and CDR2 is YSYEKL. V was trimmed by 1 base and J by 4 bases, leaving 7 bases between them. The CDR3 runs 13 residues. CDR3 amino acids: CASSQGAIETQYF. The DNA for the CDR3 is TGCGCCAGCAGCCAAGGAGCGATAGAGACCCAGTACTTC.

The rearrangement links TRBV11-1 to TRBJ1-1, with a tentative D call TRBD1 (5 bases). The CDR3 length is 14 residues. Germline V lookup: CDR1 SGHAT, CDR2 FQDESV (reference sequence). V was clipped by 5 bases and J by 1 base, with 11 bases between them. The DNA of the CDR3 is TGTGCCAGCAGCATAAGTGGGGCGAACACTGAAGCTTTCTTT. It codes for CASSISGANTEAFF.

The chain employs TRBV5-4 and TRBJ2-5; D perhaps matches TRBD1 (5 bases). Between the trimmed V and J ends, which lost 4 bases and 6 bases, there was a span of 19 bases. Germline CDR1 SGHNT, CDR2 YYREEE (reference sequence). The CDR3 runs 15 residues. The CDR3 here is CASSLGPLGGQTQYF. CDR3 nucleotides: TGTGCCAGCAGCCTGGGGCCCCTTGGTGGGCAGACCCAGTACTTC.

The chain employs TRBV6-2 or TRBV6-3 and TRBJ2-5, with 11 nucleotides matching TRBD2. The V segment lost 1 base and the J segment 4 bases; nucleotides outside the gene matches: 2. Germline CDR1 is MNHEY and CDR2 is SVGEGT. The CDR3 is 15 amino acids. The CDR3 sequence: CASSYLAGGGETQYF. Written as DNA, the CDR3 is TGTGCCAGCAGTTACTTAGCGGGAGGGGGAGAGACCCAGTACTTC.

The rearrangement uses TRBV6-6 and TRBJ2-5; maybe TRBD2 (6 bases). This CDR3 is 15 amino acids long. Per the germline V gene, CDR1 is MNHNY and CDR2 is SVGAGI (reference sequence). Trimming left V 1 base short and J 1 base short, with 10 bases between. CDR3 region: CASSYWGDRQETQYF. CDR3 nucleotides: TGTGCCAGCAGTTACTGGGGGGACCGCCAAGAGACCCAGTACTTC.

This CDR3 reads CASSRDGIYGYTF. CDR3 in DNA: TGTGCCAGCAGCCGGGACGGAATTTATGGCTACACCTTC. This sequence joins TRBV7-9 and TRBJ1-2, with D perhaps matching TRBD1 (5 bases). Trimming took 5 bases from V and 5 from J, leaving 12 bases between them. Germline V CDR1 and CDR2: SEHNR, FQNEAQ (reference sequence). This CDR3 is built from 13 residues.

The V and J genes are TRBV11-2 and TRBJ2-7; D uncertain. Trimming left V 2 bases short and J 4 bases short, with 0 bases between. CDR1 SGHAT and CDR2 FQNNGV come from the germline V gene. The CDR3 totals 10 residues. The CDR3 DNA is TGTGCCAGCAGCTTATACGAGCAGTACTTC. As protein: CASSLYEQYF.

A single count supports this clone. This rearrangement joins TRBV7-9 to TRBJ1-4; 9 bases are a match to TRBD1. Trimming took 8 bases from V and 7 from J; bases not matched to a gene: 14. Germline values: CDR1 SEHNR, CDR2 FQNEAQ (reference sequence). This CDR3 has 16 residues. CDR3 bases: TGTGCCAGCTCAGGGGCAACCGGGACAGGGTTTGAAAAACTGTTTTTT. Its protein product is CASSGATGTGFEKLFF. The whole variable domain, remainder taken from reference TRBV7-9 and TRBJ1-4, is DTGVSQNPRHKITKRGQNVTFRCDPISEHNRLYWYRQTLGQGPEFLTYFQNEAQLEKSRLLSDRFSAERPKGSFSTLEIQRTEQGDSAMYLCASSGATGTGFEKLFFGSGTQLSVL.

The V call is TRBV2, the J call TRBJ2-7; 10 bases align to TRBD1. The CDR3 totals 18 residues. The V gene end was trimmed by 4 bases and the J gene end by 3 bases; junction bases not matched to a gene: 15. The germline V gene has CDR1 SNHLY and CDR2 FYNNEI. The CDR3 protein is CASSAYFGRGQGFYEQYF. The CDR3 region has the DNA TGTGCCAGCAGTGCGTACTTTGGCCGGGGACAGGGGTTCTACGAGCAGTACTTC. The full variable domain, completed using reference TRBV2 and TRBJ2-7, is EPEVTQTPSHQVTQMGQEVILRCVPISNHLYFYWYRQILGQKVEFLVSFYNNEISEKSEIFDDQFSVERPDGSNFTLKIRSTKLEDSAMYFCASSAYFGRGQGFYEQYFGPGTRLTVT.